This T cell receptor (beta chain) comes out of a study of molecular identifiers for immune sequencing clone quantification. Study-wide background: Replicates involved a five-way split of RNA from around 20,000 or 100,000 naive CD8 cells, with sequencing of four.

V gave up 2 bases and J gave up 5 bases, with 9 bases separating them. The CDR3 extends over 14 amino acids. CDR1 and CDR2 (germline): KGHDR, SFDVKD. MiXCR was run by TCRdb on the PCR reads, yielding one entry per CDR3 protein. Of some 100,000 distinct CDR3 sequences detected, roughly a third appear once; the ten largest clones hold 4% to 4.5%. Regarding this clonotype: This may stem from a read error, because a much larger clone lies one nucleotide away.

The sequence was collected from a human donor in good health. Some libraries in this study had Jurkat cell RNA spiked in. The sequenced material came from naive CD8+ T cells from blood, with Jurkat cell RNA spiked in. Subset meaning: FACS-sorted CD8+CD4-CCR7+CD45RA+ naive T cells. The rearrangement uses TRBV24-1 and TRBJ2-1; no reliable D call. CDR3 amino acids: CATSDCTANNEQFF. The CDR3 DNA reads as TGTGCCACCAGTGATTGTACAGCTAACAATGAGCAGTTCTTC.